The present T cell receptor beta chain was sequenced within a study of blood T cell repertoires in COVID-19. Participants were placed into cohorts based on the clinical history they reported. The recovered donors of Cohort 3 showed two negative PCRs, clearance, or symptom resolution. CDR1 and CDR2 (germline): LNHDA, SQIVND (reference sequence). This CDR3 region has 16 residues. The V gene lost 4 bases and the J gene lost 4 bases, with 14 bases spanning the gap. The assay was immunoSEQ multiplex PCR, and TCRdb's table has in-frame clones only and misses some. The sample lists around 400,000 clones; nearly 90% were seen once.

The TCR was taken from a woman aged 25 to 39 who had recovered from COVID-19. This sequence joins TRBV19 and TRBJ2-6; the D gene is possibly TRBD1 (5 bases). Sequencing input: PBMCs or T cells enriched from blood (not recorded which). The CDR3 reads CASSSRAFFGANVLTF. CDR3 DNA sequence: TGTGCCAGTAGTAGCAGGGCCTTTTTCGGGGCCAACGTCCTGACTTTC. Based on the CDR3 plus reference TRBV19 and TRBJ2-6, the full variable domain is DGGITQSPKYLFRKEGQNVTLSCEQNLNHDAMYWYRQDPGQGLRLIYYSQIVNDFQKGDIAEGYSVSREKKESFPLTVTSAQKNPTAFYLCASSSRAFFGANVLTFGAGSRLTVL.